Sequencing of this T cell receptor beta chain was carried out in a study of shared clonotypes between healthy human individuals. V lost 6 bases to trimming and J lost 0 bases, with 12 bases between them. CDR1 and CDR2 from the germline V gene are SNHLY and FYNNEI. The CDR3 has 14 residues. The naive CD8 fraction comprised CD45RO-negative cells positively selected for CCR7 and excluded terminally differentiated effector memory CD45RA+ cells. The assay was immunoSEQ multiplex PCR, and TCRdb's table has in-frame clones only and misses some. The repertoire holds around 2,000,000 clones, with approximately 95% as singletons.

The clonotype comes from a man aged 18-30 years in good health. Sequencing used naive CD8+ T cells sorted from blood. The chain combines TRBV2 with TRBJ2-7; weak D call: TRBD2 (6 bases). CDR3 DNA sequence: TGTGCCAGCAGGATAGAGGAGGGCTCCTACGAGCAGTACTTC. This gives the protein CASRIEEGSYEQYF.